The clone carrying this T cell receptor (beta chain) was recorded a few times. The sample comes from a study of T cells after yellow fever vaccination. About the study: Some fractions had low cell numbers, and these were prepared with SMART-Seq v4 Ultra Low Input.

A single record per CDR3 protein comes from TCRdb applying MiXCR to the 5' RACE reads. The table includes some 320,000 distinct CDR3 sequences, roughly 4% detected once. CDR1 and CDR2 (germline): SGHAT, FQNNGV. The V and J ends lost 2 bases and 4 bases respectively, with 8 bases between them. CDR3 length: 13 amino acids. This receptor was identified in a man aged 18 to 29 who received the YFV17D yellow fever vaccine. V gene TRBV11-2 combines with J gene TRBJ1-2, with D unclear. Material: PBMCs, obtained 5 days after the yellow fever booster vaccination. CDR3 loop: CASSLSESYGYTF. The CDR3 nucleotides are TGTGCCAGCAGCTTATCCGAATCCTATGGCTACACCTTC. The variable domain in full, completed from reference TRBV11-2 and TRBJ1-2, reads EAGVAQSPRYKIIEKRQSVAFWCNPISGHATLYWYQQILGQGPKLLIQFQNNGVVDDSQLPKDRFSAERLKGVDSTLKIQPAKLEDSAVYLCASSLSESYGYTFGSGTRLTVV.